This T cell receptor (beta chain) derives from a study of vaccination effects on CD4 cells after COVID-19. Study-level information: Before sequencing took place, the ViraFEST assay used viral peptide pools to expand antigen-specific CD4+ T cells.

Researchers isolated CD4+ T cells once roughly nine days of culture had elapsed. V shed 4 bases and J shed 0 bases, with 4 bases lying between them. This CDR3 comprises 13 residues. Note on this clone: What it binds is not known.

Sequencing used immunoSEQ multiplex PCR; TCRdb keeps in-frame clones, though not all of them. The sample holds 45,000 to 50,000 clones, 55% to 75% seen once. The chain uses TRBV12-3 or TRBV12-4 and TRBJ1-3; D uncertain. The source of this sequence is a human donor who received a COVID-19 vaccine. The sample was CD4+ T cells from PBMCs cultured without peptide, taken before COVID-19 vaccination. CDR3 coding DNA: TGTGCCAGCAGTTCGGGCTCTGGAAACACCATATATTTT. Amino acids: CASSSGSGNTIYF.